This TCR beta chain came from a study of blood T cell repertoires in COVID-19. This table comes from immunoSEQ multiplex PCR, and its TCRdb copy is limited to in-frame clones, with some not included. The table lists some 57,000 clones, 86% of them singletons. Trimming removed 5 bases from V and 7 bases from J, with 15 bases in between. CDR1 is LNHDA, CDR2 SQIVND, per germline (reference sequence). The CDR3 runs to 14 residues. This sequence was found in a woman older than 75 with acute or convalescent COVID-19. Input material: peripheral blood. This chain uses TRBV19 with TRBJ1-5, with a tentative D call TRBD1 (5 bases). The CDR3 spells CASSGQGGWQPQHF. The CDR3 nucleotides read TGTGCCAGTAGTGGTCAGGGAGGGTGGCAGCCCCAGCATTTT.